Presented here are 27 T cell receptor beta chains from one specimen sequenced in a study of cytomegalovirus exposure and HLA in healthy donors. Primers for the PCR totalled 60 Vbeta and 13 Jbeta. The data were produced by immunoSEQ multiplex PCR, yet TCRdb's version contains in-frame clones alone and is incomplete. In the table there are 100,000 to 150,000 clones, over 65% of which are singletons. Sequencing was performed on PBMCs. These receptors were obtained from a man aged 45-65 years in good health and CMV-seronegative.

The chain employs TRBV29-1 and TRBJ1-1; 8 nucleotides match TRBD1. V lost 6 bases to trimming and J lost 5 bases; unmatched junction nucleotides: 11. This CDR3 region has 14 residues. Germline V gene data show CDR1 as SQVTM and CDR2 as ANQGSEA. CDR3 amino acids: CSVVNRGIGTEAFF. For the CDR3, the DNA is TGCAGCGTCGTAAACAGGGGGATCGGGACTGAAGCTTTCTTT. Combining the CDR3 with reference TRBV29-1 and TRBJ1-1 gives the whole variable domain SAVISQKPSRDICQRGTSLTIQCQVDSQVTMMFWYRQQPGQSLTLIATANQGSEATYESGFVIDKFPISRPNLTFSTLTVSNMSPEDSSIYLCSVVNRGIGTEAFFGQGTRLTVV.

The V and J genes are TRBV29-1 and TRBJ2-5, with a possible D match to TRBD1 (5 bases). CDR3 length: 11 residues. Germline CDR1 is SQVTM and CDR2 is ANQGSEA. V was shortened by 6 bases and J by 0 bases, with 5 bases between the two germline ends. The CDR3 region is CSVDNQETQYF. Here the CDR3 DNA reads TGCAGCGTGGACAACCAAGAGACCCAGTACTTC. Looking up the rest from reference TRBV29-1 and TRBJ2-5 gives the full variable domain: SAVISQKPSRDICQRGTSLTIQCQVDSQVTMMFWYRQQPGQSLTLIATANQGSEATYESGFVIDKFPISRPNLTFSTLTVSNMSPEDSSIYLCSVDNQETQYFGPGTRLLVL.

CDR3 bases: TGTGCCATCAGTGAGCAGGGGGAATCTGGGGCCAACGTCCTGACTTTC. As protein: CAISEQGESGANVLTF. The V call is TRBV10-3, the J call TRBJ2-6; the match to TRBD1 covers 7 bases. Germline V gene sequence: CDR1 ENHRY, CDR2 SYGVKD. CDR3 length: 16 residues. V gave up 2 bases and J gave up 1 base; unmatched junction bases: 2.

The chain is built from TRBV5-1 and TRBJ1-1, with 8 bases aligning to TRBD1. CDR1 and CDR2 (germline): SGHRS, YFSETQ. The V segment lost 4 bases and the J segment 4 bases; nucleotides outside the gene matches: 9. The CDR3 is made up of 15 amino acids. CDR3 loop: CASSVGTGKATEAFF. CDR3 coding DNA: TGCGCCAGCAGCGTCGGGACAGGCAAGGCCACTGAAGCTTTCTTT.

The V call is TRBV5-1, the J call TRBJ2-1; TRBD2 is a possible D gene (6 bases). Germline lookup yields CDR1 SGHRS and CDR2 YFSETQ. Trimming removed 0 bases at V and 6 bases at J, with 16 bases between. This CDR3 region has 16 residues. DNA of the CDR3: TGCGCCAGCAGCTTGGATGGCGGGACCATACCCAATGAGCAGTTCTTC. As protein: CASSLDGGTIPNEQFF.

The J gene is TRBJ1-3, the V gene TRBV28; D gene ambiguous. This CDR3 is 14 amino acids long. Per germline, CDR1 MDHEN and CDR2 SYDVKM. Deletions cut 4 bases from V and 0 bases from J, with 7 bases between. The chain's CDR3 is CASSSGDSGNTIYF. CDR3 coding DNA: TGTGCCAGCAGTTCCGGGGACTCTGGAAACACCATATATTTT.

The rearrangement links TRBV5-4 to TRBJ1-4; the D gene is possibly TRBD1 (6 bases). V was clipped by 4 bases and J by 5 bases, with 15 bases between them. The CDR3 consists of 15 residues. Germline CDR1 reads SGHNT; CDR2 reads YYREEE (reference sequence). The CDR3 DNA sequence: TGTGCCAGCAGCCGAGGGACAAGTCTCAATGAAAAACTGTTTTTT. Translating gives CASSRGTSLNEKLFF.

The rearrangement uses TRBV7-2 and TRBJ2-1; D is ambiguous. V gave up 4 bases and J gave up 12 bases, with 16 bases separating them. Germline V gene lookup returns CDR1 SGHTA and CDR2 FQGNSA. The CDR3 consists of 13 residues. The CDR3 DNA reads as TGTGCCAGCAGCTCACCCGGTGAGGTTACGCAGTTCTTC. Translation: CASSSPGEVTQFF.

The count of this clone is one. The CDR3 region has the DNA TGCGCCAGCAGCTTGGCTGAAGCCGCCTATTATGGCTACACCTTC. Protein sequence: CASSLAEAAYYGYTF. The genes are TRBV5-1 and TRBJ1-2; no reliable D call. Germline CDR1 SGHRS, CDR2 YFSETQ. The CDR3 runs 15 residues. V gave up 0 bases and J gave up 5 bases, with 14 bases separating them.

This clone was detected only once. This chain connects TRBV15 to TRBJ2-3, with D possibly matching TRBD1 (6 bases). The CDR3 covers 15 residues. Per germline, CDR1 LNHNV and CDR2 YYDKDF (reference sequence). V gave up 4 bases and J gave up 5 bases, with 16 bases separating them. CDR3 bases: TGTGCCACCAGCATTGACAGGTCCCTAGGAGATACGCAGTATTTT. Protein sequence: CATSIDRSLGDTQYF.

The chain is built from TRBV9 and TRBJ2-3; D gene uncertain. Germline-derived CDR1 and CDR2 are SGDLS and YYNGEE. V lost 2 bases and J lost 6, with 10 bases in between. The CDR3 is 13 residues long. CDR3 coding DNA: TGTGCCAGCAGCGTTGAGGCCCCGGATACGCAGTATTTT. It translates to CASSVEAPDTQYF.

This clone was detected once. The J gene is TRBJ2-3, the V gene TRBV6-5; 7 nucleotides line up with TRBD1. The CDR3 contains 15 residues. The V and J ends lost 0 bases and 5 bases, in that order; junction bases with no gene match: 5. Germline CDR1 is MNHEY and CDR2 is SVGAGI. The DNA of the CDR3 is TGTGCCAGCAGTTACTCCACAAGGGGGCGAGATACGCAGTATTTT. Its protein product is CASSYSTRGRDTQYF.

This rearrangement joins TRBV5-4 to TRBJ2-7; 7 nucleotides align to TRBD1. The CDR3 loop spans 15 amino acids. V lost 0 bases and J lost 5; bases outside the gene matches: 8. Germline V gene sequence: CDR1 SGHNT, CDR2 YYREEE (reference sequence). In DNA, the CDR3 is TGTGCCAGCAGCTTGGCCAGGGGGATCAGGGACGAGCAGTACTTC. Amino acid sequence: CASSLARGIRDEQYF.

The chain recombines TRBV5-1 with TRBJ2-7; D unclear. This CDR3 is 15 amino acids long. Trimming removed 0 bases at V and 3 bases at J, with 13 bases between. The germline gives CDR1 SGHRS, CDR2 YFSETQ. CDR3 coding DNA: TGCGCCAGCAGCTTGGACGGCGGCAGTTTCTACGAGCAGTACGTC. This encodes CASSLDGGSFYEQYV.

The chain couples TRBV18 to TRBJ2-5; D is unresolved. The CDR3 is made up of 13 amino acids. V lost 3 bases and J 4 bases, leaving 9 bases between the germline ends. The germline V gene has CDR1 KGHSH and CDR2 LQKENI. CDR3 nucleotide sequence: TGTGCCAGCTCACCCCCGGTCCGAGAGACCCAGTACTTC. This translates into CASSPPVRETQYF.

Comment on this clone: Germline is not matched at one junction end, which may reflect a read error. The chain recombines TRBV7-9 with TRBJ2-2, with D possibly being TRBD1 (6 bases). The CDR3 has 15 amino acids. Looked up from germline, CDR1 is SEHNR and CDR2 is FQNEAQ (reference sequence). This CDR3 reads CSSSPGTLFPGELFF. The CDR3 nucleotides are TGTTCCAGCAGCCCCGGGACACTCTTTCCCGGGGAGCTGTTTTTT. Supplemented by reference TRBV7-9 and TRBJ2-2, the full variable domain reads DTGVSQNPRHKITKRGQNVTFRCDPISEHNRLYWYRQTLGQGPEFLTYFQNEAQLEKSRLLSDRFSAERPKGSFSTLEIQRTEQGDSAMYLCSSSPGTLFPGELFFGEGSRLTVL.

The chain couples TRBV6-1 to TRBJ1-2; D perhaps matches TRBD1 (6 bases). CDR1 and CDR2 from the germline V gene are MNHNS and SASEGT. The CDR3 spans 14 residues. The V end lost 6 bases, the J end lost 5 bases, and 16 bases lay between the germline ends. The CDR3: CASSPRQAPYGYTF. In nucleotides, the CDR3 is TGTGCCAGCAGCCCCCGACAGGCCCCTTATGGCTACACCTTC.

This clone was counted only a few times. This chain uses TRBV6-6 with TRBJ1-5, with 7 bases fitting TRBD1. Trimming cost V 4 bases and J 0 bases; bases outside gene matches: 3. Germline lookup yields CDR1 MNHNY and CDR2 SVGAGI (reference sequence). This CDR3 spans 15 amino acids. The CDR3 DNA reads as TGTGCCAGCAGTTCACAGGGGAATAGCAATCAGCCCCAGCATTTT. Translation gives CASSSQGNSNQPQHF.

V usage is TRBV20-1 and J usage is TRBJ2-7; TRBD1 might be the D (6 bases). CDR3 size: 11 residues. The germline V gene encodes CDR1 DFQATT and CDR2 SNEGSKA (reference sequence). Trimming took 8 bases from V and 7 from J, leaving 15 bases between them. The CDR3 is CSTGGRNEQYV. The CDR3, as DNA: TGCAGTACTGGGGGCAGGAATGAGCAGTACGTC.

This clone was detected only once. The rearrangement uses TRBV19 and TRBJ1-3; unclear D gene. The CDR3 consists of 16 residues. Trimming removed 2 bases at V and 0 bases at J, with 11 bases between. Germline CDR1 LNHDA, CDR2 SQIVND (reference sequence). CDR3 DNA sequence: TGTGCCAGTAGTATAACACAGCCCAGCTCTGGAAACACCATATATTTT. Translating gives CASSITQPSSGNTIYF.

This chain connects TRBV2 to TRBJ2-7; D might be TRBD2 (7 bases). CDR3 length: 15 amino acids. The germline gives CDR1 SNHLY, CDR2 FYNNEI. Deletions cut 10 bases from V and 0 bases from J, with 19 bases between. CDR3 protein: CATLPGGGNSYEQYF. The CDR3 bases are TGTGCCACCCTACCGGGCGGGGGCAACTCCTACGAGCAGTACTTC.

The genes are TRBV5-6 and TRBJ1-4; D might be TRBD1 (5 bases). V lost 4 bases, J lost 4 bases, and 17 bases lay in between. The V gene's germline CDR1 is SGHDT and CDR2 YYEEEE. The CDR3 is 16 residues long. The CDR3 is CASSLGTRGINEKLFF. CDR3 nucleotides: TGTGCCAGCAGCCTCGGGACGCGGGGTATTAATGAAAAACTGTTTTTT.

V gene TRBV19 combines with J gene TRBJ2-2; 9 nucleotides line up with TRBD1. CDR3 length: 16 residues. The junction had 8 bases not matched to a gene; V was cut back by 3 bases and J by 6 bases. In germline, CDR1 is LNHDA, CDR2 SQIVND (reference sequence). The CDR3 loop reads CASSMGQGGRPGELFF. CDR3 nucleotide sequence: TGTGCCAGTAGTATGGGACAGGGTGGACGCCCCGGGGAGCTGTTTTTT.

The rearrangement uses TRBV7-2 and TRBJ2-5, with 12 bases matching TRBD2. CDR1 and CDR2 from the germline V gene are SGHTA and FQGNSA. V dropped 0 bases and J dropped 4; count of bases not matched to a gene: 6. The CDR3 has 17 amino acids. CDR3 nucleotides: TGTGCCAGCAGCTTAGCTTCTAGCGGGGGGGCTGGAGAGACCCAGTACTTC. Its protein product is CASSLASSGGAGETQYF.

Worth noting for this clone: The junction does not match germline at one end; this may be a read error. The V gene is TRBV6-5, the J gene TRBJ2-5; D may be TRBD1 (5 bases). The CDR3 totals 12 residues. Germline-derived CDR1 and CDR2 are MNHEY and SVGAGI. CDR3 nucleotides: TGTGCCAGTGGGGCCGGCCAAGGGACCCAGTACTTC. It codes for CASGAGQGTQYF.

The gene calls are TRBV19 and TRBJ2-3; TRBD2 aligns across 11 bases. V was clipped by 5 bases and J by 7 bases; unmatched bases: 8. Per germline, CDR1 LNHDA and CDR2 SQIVND (reference sequence). The CDR3 is 15 residues long. The CDR3 DNA is TGTGCCAGTAGTGATCTAGCGGGGGGCCCGTATACGCAGTATTTT. Residues: CASSDLAGGPYTQYF.

The chain combines TRBV11-3 with TRBJ2-2; 10 positions match TRBD2. The germline gives CDR1 SGHNT, CDR2 YENEEA. V lost 6 bases and J lost 2; bases outside the gene matches: 6. The CDR3 is made up of 16 amino acids. In DNA form, the CDR3 reads TGTGCCAGCAGTCTAGGGACTAGCGAAAACACCGGGGAGCTGTTTTTT. Amino acids: CASSLGTSENTGELFF.